This T cell receptor (beta chain) is from a study of shared clonotypes between healthy human individuals. Sequencing used immunoSEQ multiplex PCR; TCRdb keeps in-frame clones, though not all of them. The profile shows around 2,000,000 clones, about 95% of them singletons. Comments on this clone: One end of the junction varies from germline; a read error may be responsible.

Germline V gene lookup returns CDR1 MNHEY and CDR2 SMNVEV (reference sequence). This CDR3 has 12 residues. This TCR came from a man between 18 and 29 years old in good health. V and J are TRBV27 and TRBJ1-1, with no clear D. The sample consisted of naive CD4+ T cells sorted from blood. Specified subset: CD45RA+ positively selected. The CDR3 is CASSLPFGHQTF. In DNA, the CDR3 is TGTGCCAGCAGTCTACCCTTTGGCCACCAGACCTTT.